The 4 T cell receptor beta chains in this list originate from one sample, sequenced in a study of OX40 agonist ivuxolimab in advanced cancers. Only in-frame clones appear in the TCRdb table, and some are missing; sequencing was by immunoSEQ multiplex PCR. The sample has approximately 76,000 clones, 88% seen once. Sequencing used CD4+ or CD8+ T cells sorted from blood, obtained in a trial of the OX40 agonist ivuxolimab. Source of these receptors: an adult with an advanced solid tumor such as melanoma, head and neck, liver or kidney cancer.

This chain joins TRBV29-1 and TRBJ2-1, with unresolved D. This CDR3 is built from 12 residues. CDR1 is SQVTM and CDR2 is ANQGSEA in the germline V gene. V lost 0 bases and J 7 bases, leaving 7 bases between the germline ends. The CDR3 coding sequence is TGCAGCGTTGAAGAAAACACGAATGAGCAGTTCTTC. Protein: CSVEENTNEQFF.

There are a few counts of this clone. V is TRBV6-5 and J is TRBJ2-3; 8 positions agree with TRBD2. J gave up 1 base and V 7 bases, and 7 bases lay outside the gene matches. The germline V gene has CDR1 MNHEY and CDR2 SVGAGI. The CDR3 is 15 residues long. The CDR3 region has the DNA TGTGCCAGCATAGCCGGGGGGGCGGGCACAGATACGCAGTATTTT. Its translation is CASIAGGAGTDTQYF.

The chain has TRBV11-2 and TRBJ1-1; no clear D gene. Trimming stripped 5 bases from V and 0 bases from J, with 16 bases between. The CDR3 extends over 16 amino acids. CDR1 is SGHAT and CDR2 is FQNNGV in the germline V gene. CDR3 sequence: CASSQTSWRVNTEAFF. The CDR3 bases are TGTGCCAGCAGCCAGACCAGTTGGAGGGTGAACACTGAAGCTTTCTTT.

This chain joins TRBV6-1 and TRBJ1-2; D unresolved. Per germline, CDR1 MNHNS and CDR2 SASEGT. V was clipped by 3 bases and J by 4 bases, with 9 bases between them. The CDR3 is made up of 13 amino acids. The CDR3 region has the DNA TGTGCCAGCAGTGAGAGGTGGGGCTATGGCTACACCTTC. Protein sequence: CASSERWGYGYTF.